The clone carrying this TCR beta chain has just one count. Produced via immunoSEQ multiplex PCR; TCRdb's table is partial and in-frame only. The data contain about 190,000 clones, approximately 90% of them singletons. This entry is derived from a study of blood T cell repertoires in COVID-19. About the research overall: The United States, Italy and Spain supplied acute and convalescent COVID-19 samples.

Germline lookup yields CDR1 SGHRS and CDR2 YFSETQ. Trimming removed 5 bases from V and 2 bases from J; junction bases left unmatched: 2. The CDR3 has 14 amino acids. The clonotype comes from a woman aged 25 to 39 with acute or convalescent COVID-19. The V gene is TRBV5-1, the J gene TRBJ2-1, with 9 bases aligning to TRBD2. Sequencing used peripheral blood. This CDR3 reads CASSSGSPYNEQFF. In DNA form, the CDR3 reads TGCGCCAGCAGTAGCGGGAGCCCCTACAATGAGCAGTTCTTC.